This T cell receptor (beta chain) came from a study of blood T cell repertoires in COVID-19. As for the study in general: In each case, the material was cDNA or gDNA derived from T cells, B-cell-depleted T cells, or PBMCs.

Authors' data handling: It was from reference gene primer amplification that nucleated cell counts were estimated. Libraries were prepared by immunoSEQ multiplex PCR; TCRdb keeps only in-frame clonotypes and omits some of them. That table gives V, J and clone size, and the DNA gave D and trimming. The sample has roughly 350,000 clones, around nine tenths seen once; the top ten hold about 6.7%. The ends were cut back, 3 bases at V and 5 bases at J, with 14 bases in the middle. The CDR3 is 14 amino acids. The germline V gene has CDR1 GTSNPN and CDR2 SVGIG (reference sequence). The receptor's source is a woman aged 70-85 years with COVID-19, enrolled during active disease. Sequenced input: peripheral blood. This chain uses TRBV30 with TRBJ1-5; D perhaps matches TRBD1 (6 bases). CDR3 region: CAWSDGQSYQPQHF. DNA of the CDR3: TGTGCCTGGAGCGATGGACAGAGCTATCAGCCCCAGCATTTT.